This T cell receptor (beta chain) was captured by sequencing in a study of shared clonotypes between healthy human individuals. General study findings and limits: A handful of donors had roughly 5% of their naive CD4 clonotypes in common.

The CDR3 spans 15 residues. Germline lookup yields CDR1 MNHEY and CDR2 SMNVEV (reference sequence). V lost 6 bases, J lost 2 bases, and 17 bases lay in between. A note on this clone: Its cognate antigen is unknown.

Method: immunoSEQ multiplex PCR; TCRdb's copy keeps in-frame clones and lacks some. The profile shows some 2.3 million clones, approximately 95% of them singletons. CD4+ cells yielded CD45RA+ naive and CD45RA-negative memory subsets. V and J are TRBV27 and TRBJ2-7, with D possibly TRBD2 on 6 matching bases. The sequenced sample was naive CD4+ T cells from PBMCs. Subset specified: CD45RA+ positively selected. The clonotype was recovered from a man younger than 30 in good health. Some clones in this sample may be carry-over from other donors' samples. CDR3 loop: CASSFGSSATYEQYF. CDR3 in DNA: TGTGCCAGCAGCTTCGGTTCTAGCGCAACCTACGAGCAGTACTTC.